This T cell receptor (beta chain) was found in a study of T cell repertoires in cytomegalovirus infection (dated 2019 in TCRdb). In the study overall: Donor HLA type was relevant to the analysis, because carriage of CMV infection together with the matching HLA type was indicated by public TCR beta signatures. The paper as a whole reports these results and caveats: The ex vivo response was dominated by HLA-C-restricted CMV-specific TCR beta clonotypes, and the single most frequent clonotype in two of eight donors was supplied by these HLA-C-restricted clonotypes. Carriers of CMV infection plus the relevant HLA type were discriminated by the cumulative frequency of public TCR beta family members in the study cohort and in an independent roughly 370-donor cohort.

The V end gives up 5 bases and the J end 2 bases, leaving 6 bases in the junction not matched to a gene. The CDR3 contains 15 residues, cysteine and phenylalanine counted. Only the CDR3 portion is preserved as DNA: 45 bases, with reading frame beginning at the first base. CDR1 and CDR2, looked up from the germline V gene, are SGHTA and FQGNSA. This clonotype was counted only a few times. There is no known antigen for this receptor. No per-base quality is available; no much larger clone lies one base away. Sequencing took place on an Illumina HiSeq 1500. TCRdb reran the public reads through fastp at Q25 and MiXCR, keeping productive beta chains. CDR3 protein sequences are deduplicated, and each keeps its most common genes and DNA. Within this sample are a few hundred thousand distinct CDR3 sequences, with around 27% of them counted one time only. The ten largest clonotypes hold about 13% of the sample.

Recombination linked TRBV7-2 to TRBJ2-5; 9 nucleotides in the junction match TRBD1. The clonotype was recovered from a human donor in good health (CMV status not recorded). Some clones in this sample may be carry-over from other donors' samples. Source material: PBMCs. The bases are TGTGCCAGCAGCCCCTTGGGACAGGGACAAGAGACCCAGTACTTC. The resulting protein is CASSPLGQGQETQYF. The CDR3, completed at both ends by the reference TRBV7-2 and TRBJ2-5 genes, gives the full variable domain GAGVSQSPSNKVTEKGKDVELRCDPISGHTALYWYRQSLGQGLEFLIYFQGNSAPDKSGLPSDRFSAERTGGSVSTLTIQRTQQEDSAVYLCASSPLGQGQETQYFGPGTRLLVL.